The TCR beta chain under discussion was sequenced for a study of T-cell reconstitution after alpha-beta-depleted transplantation in children. Whole-study results and caveats: At one year after transplant, newly produced T cells mostly accounted for T-cell counts and diversity.

V lost 0 bases and J lost 7, with 7 bases in between. CDR3 size: 13 residues. CDR1 and CDR2 from the germline V gene are DFQATT and SNEGSKA (reference sequence). With respect to this clonotype: Its antigen is not known.

It was with unique molecular identifiers that the TCRbeta library was prepared. TCRdb reprocessed the PCR reads with MiXCR, giving one entry per CDR3 protein. The sample contains some 840,000 distinct CDR3 sequences, 15% to 20% of which appear only once. The material sequenced was PBMCs, mostly from graft donor cells, taken 360 days after TCRalphabeta/CD19-depleted stem cell transplant. The J gene is TRBJ1-6, the V gene TRBV20-1; the D gene is possibly TRBD1 (6 bases). This TCR derives from a male patient between 5 and 17 years old who had a stem cell transplant for acute lymphoblastic leukemia, so the T cells may come from the graft donor. CDR3 amino acids: CSAREGGNSPLHF. In DNA form, the CDR3 reads TGCAGTGCTAGAGAAGGGGGGAATTCACCCCTCCACTTT.